This TCR beta chain was recorded in a study of blood T cell repertoires in COVID-19. In the study overall: Acute and convalescent COVID-19 samples came from the United States, Italy and Spain. T cells, B-cell-depleted T cells, or PBMCs supplied cDNA or gDNA.

In this sample, this clone turned up a few times. This CDR3 spans 14 amino acids. The V segment lost 7 bases and the J segment 0 bases; nucleotides outside the gene matches: 3. Germline V gene lookup returns CDR1 MNHEY and CDR2 SVGAGI. Authors' data handling: Amplification with reference gene primers provided the estimates of nucleated cell counts. The data were produced by immunoSEQ multiplex PCR, yet TCRdb's version contains in-frame clones alone and is incomplete. That table furnishes V, J and clone size, whereas the DNA furnished D and trimming. The sample records fewer than 250,000 clones, approximately 91% being singletons.

The sequence was obtained from a woman aged 35 to 49 who had recovered from COVID-19. The rearrangement uses TRBV6-5 and TRBJ2-1; TRBD1 agrees at 7 bases. Material for sequencing was peripheral blood. Here the CDR3 reads CASNRDSSYNEQFF. The CDR3 coding sequence is TGTGCCAGCAACCGGGACAGCTCCTACAATGAGCAGTTCTTC.